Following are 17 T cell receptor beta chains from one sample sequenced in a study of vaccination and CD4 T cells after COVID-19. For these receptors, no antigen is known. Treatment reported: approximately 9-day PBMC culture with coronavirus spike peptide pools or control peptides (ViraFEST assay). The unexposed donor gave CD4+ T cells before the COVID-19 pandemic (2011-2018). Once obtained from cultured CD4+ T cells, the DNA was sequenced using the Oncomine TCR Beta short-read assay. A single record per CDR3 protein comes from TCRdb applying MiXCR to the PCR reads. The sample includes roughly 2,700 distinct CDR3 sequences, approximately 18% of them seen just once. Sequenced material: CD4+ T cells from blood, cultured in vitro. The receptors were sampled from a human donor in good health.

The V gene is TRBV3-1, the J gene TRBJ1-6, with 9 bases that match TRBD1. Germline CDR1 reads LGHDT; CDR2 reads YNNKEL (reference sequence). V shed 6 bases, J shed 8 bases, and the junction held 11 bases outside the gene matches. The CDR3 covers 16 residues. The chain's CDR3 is CASRQLEGQGDSPLHF. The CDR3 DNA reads TGTGCCAGCAGACAACTAGAGGGACAGGGTGATTCACCCCTCCACTTT.

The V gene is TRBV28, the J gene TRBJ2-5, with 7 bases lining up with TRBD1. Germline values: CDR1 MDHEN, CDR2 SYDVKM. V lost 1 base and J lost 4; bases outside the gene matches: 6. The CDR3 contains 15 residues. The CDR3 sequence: CASSLYRGEVETQYF. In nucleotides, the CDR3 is TGTGCCAGCAGTTTATACAGGGGTGAGGTAGAGACCCAGTACTTC. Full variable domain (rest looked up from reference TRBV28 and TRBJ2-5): DVKVTQSSRYLVKRTGEKVFLECVQDMDHENMFWYRQDPGLGLRLIYFSYDVKMKEKGDIPEGYSVSREKKERFSLILESASTNQTSMYLCASSLYRGEVETQYFGPGTRLLVL.

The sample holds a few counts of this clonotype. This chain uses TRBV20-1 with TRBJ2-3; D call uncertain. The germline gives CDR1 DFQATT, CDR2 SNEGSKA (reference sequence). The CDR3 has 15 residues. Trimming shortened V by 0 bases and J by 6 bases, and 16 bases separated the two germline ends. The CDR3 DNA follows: TGCAGTGCTAGAGAGTTGGGCAGGACCCGGGATACGCAGTATTTT. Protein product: CSARELGRTRDTQYF.

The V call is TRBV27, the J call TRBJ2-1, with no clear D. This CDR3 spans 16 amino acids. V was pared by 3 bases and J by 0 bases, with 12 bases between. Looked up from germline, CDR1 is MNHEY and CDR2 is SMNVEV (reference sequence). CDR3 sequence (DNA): TGTGCCAGCAGTTTCAGCAGTTTTAGCTCCTACAATGAGCAGTTCTTC. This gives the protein CASSFSSFSSYNEQFF.

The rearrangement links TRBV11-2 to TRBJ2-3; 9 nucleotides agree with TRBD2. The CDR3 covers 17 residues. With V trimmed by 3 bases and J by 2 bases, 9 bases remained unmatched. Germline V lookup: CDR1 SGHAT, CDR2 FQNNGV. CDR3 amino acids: CASSLTVAGAPTDTQYF. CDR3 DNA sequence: TGTGCCAGCAGCTTGACCGTAGCGGGAGCTCCCACAGATACGCAGTATTTT. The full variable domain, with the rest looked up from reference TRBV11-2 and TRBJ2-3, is EAGVAQSPRYKIIEKRQSVAFWCNPISGHATLYWYQQILGQGPKLLIQFQNNGVVDDSQLPKDRFSAERLKGVDSTLKIQPAKLEDSAVYLCASSLTVAGAPTDTQYFGPGTRLTVL.

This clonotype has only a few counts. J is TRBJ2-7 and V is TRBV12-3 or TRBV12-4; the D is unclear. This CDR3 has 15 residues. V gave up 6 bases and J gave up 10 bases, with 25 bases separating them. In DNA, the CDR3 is TGTGCCAGCAGCTCCCCGTTATACCCTAATGTGGGTCAGTACTTC. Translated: CASSSPLYPNVGQYF.

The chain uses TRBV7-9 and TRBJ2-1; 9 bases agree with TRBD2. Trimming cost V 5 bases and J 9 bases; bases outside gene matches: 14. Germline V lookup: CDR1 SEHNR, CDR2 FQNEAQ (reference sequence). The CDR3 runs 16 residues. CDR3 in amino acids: CASSLPGLAGMGEQFF. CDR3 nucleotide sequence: TGTGCCAGCAGCCTCCCGGGGCTAGCGGGAATGGGTGAGCAGTTCTTC.

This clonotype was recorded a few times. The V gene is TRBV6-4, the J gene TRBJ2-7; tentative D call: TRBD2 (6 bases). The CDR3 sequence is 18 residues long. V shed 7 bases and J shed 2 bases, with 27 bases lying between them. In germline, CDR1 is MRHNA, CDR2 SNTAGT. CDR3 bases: TGTGCCAGCACTGTAGGTCAGAGCGGGCCATACCCCCCCTACGAGCAGTACTTC. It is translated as CASTVGQSGPYPPYEQYF.

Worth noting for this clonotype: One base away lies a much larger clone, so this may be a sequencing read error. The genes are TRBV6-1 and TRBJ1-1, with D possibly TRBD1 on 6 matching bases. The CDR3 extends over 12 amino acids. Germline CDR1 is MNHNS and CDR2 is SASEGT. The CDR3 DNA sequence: TGTGCCAGCACTGGAGACAGGCCTGAAGTTTTCTTT. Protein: CASTGDRPEVFF.

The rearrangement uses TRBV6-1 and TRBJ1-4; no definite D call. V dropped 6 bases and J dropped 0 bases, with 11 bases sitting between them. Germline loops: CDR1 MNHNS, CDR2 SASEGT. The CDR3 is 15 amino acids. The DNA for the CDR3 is TGTGCCAGCAGCCCGTCAAGGGCAACTAATGAAAAACTGTTTTTT. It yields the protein CASSPSRATNEKLFF.

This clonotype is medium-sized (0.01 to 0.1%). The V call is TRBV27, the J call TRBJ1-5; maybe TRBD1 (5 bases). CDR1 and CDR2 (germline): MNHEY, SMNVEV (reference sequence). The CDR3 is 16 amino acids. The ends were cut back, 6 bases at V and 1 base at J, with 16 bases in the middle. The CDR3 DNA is TGTGCCAGCAGCACCCTCGGGGCCGCCAGCAATCAGCCCCAGCATTTT. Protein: CASSTLGAASNQPQHF.

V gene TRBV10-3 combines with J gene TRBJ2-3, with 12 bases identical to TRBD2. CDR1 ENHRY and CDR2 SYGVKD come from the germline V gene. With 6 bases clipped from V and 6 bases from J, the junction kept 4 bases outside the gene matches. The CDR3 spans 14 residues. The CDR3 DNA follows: TGTGCCATCAGCCCGGGGACTAGCGGGGATACGCAGTATTTT. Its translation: CAISPGTSGDTQYF.

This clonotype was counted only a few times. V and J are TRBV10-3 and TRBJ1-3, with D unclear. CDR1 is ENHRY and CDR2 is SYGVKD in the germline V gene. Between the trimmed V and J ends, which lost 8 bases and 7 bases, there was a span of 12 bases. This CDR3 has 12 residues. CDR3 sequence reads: CAIGIGRNTIYF. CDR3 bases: TGTGCCATCGGTATCGGTAGGAACACCATATATTTT.

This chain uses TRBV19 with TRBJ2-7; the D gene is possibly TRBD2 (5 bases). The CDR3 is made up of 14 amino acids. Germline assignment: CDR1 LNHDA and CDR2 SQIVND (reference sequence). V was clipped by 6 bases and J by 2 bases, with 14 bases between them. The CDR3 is CASSRTEVPYEQYF. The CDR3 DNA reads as TGTGCCAGTAGCCGGACGGAGGTTCCCTACGAGCAGTACTTC.

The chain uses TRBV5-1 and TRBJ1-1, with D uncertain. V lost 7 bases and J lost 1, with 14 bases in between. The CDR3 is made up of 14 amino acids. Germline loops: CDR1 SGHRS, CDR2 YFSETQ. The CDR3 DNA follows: TGCGCCAGCGGAATACCCGGGCCGAACACTGAAGCTTTCTTT. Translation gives CASGIPGPNTEAFF.

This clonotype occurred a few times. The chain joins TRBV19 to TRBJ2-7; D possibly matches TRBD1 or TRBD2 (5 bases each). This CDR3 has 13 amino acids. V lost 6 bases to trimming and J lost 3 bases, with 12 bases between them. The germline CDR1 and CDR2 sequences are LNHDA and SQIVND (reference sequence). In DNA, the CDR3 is TGTGCCAGTAGCGGGACGGCTGGCTACGAGCAGTACTTC. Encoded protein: CASSGTAGYEQYF.

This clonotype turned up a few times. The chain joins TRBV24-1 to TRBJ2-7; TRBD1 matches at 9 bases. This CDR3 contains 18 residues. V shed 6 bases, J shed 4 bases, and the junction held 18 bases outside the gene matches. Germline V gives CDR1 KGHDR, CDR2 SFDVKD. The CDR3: CATSPGQGWDVGFYEQYF. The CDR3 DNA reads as TGTGCCACCAGTCCTGGACAGGGGTGGGATGTAGGGTTTTACGAGCAGTACTTC.